A single sample gave rise to the 8 T cell receptor beta chains below, sequenced in a study of blood T cells in healthy people across ages. The authors ran a second PCR of about 7 to 11 cycles using a sample-barcoded 5' primer and a J-beta primer mix. TCRdb re-derived calls from the 5' RACE reads in MiXCR, one entry per CDR3 protein. Of about 1.6 million distinct CDR3 sequences listed, about 31% were seen once; the top ten hold 10% to 12%. Sequencing used blood. Source of these receptors: a woman under 40 in good health.

This chain joins TRBV20-1 and TRBJ2-3; D tentatively fits TRBD1 or TRBD2 (5 bases each). The CDR3 is made up of 11 amino acids. Germline V gives CDR1 DFQATT, CDR2 SNEGSKA (reference sequence). Trimming stripped 4 bases from V and 11 bases from J, with 13 bases between. CDR3 in amino acids: CSANFGDRQYF. The CDR3 bases are TGCAGTGCTAATTTCGGGGACCGGCAGTATTTT.

This clonotype was seen a handful of times. V is TRBV7-2 and J is TRBJ1-2, with 10 bases matching TRBD1. The V gene end was trimmed by 5 bases and the J gene end by 6 bases; junction bases not matched to a gene: 12. This CDR3 has 16 amino acids. Germline V gives CDR1 SGHTA, CDR2 FQGNSA. CDR3 coding DNA: TGTGCCAGCAGCCCATGGGGGGGGGACAGGGGAAATGGCTACACCTTC. Translating gives CASSPWGGDRGNGYTF.

This clonotype has only a few counts. The chain recombines TRBV19 with TRBJ1-2; the D gene is possibly TRBD1 (5 bases). The CDR3 has 13 residues. CDR1 and CDR2 (germline): LNHDA, SQIVND (reference sequence). V was shortened by 3 bases and J by 7 bases, with 12 bases between the two germline ends. The CDR3 spells CASSMRQLFGYTF. The CDR3 DNA reads TGTGCCAGTAGTATGAGACAGTTATTTGGCTACACCTTC.

The gene calls are TRBV6-1 and TRBJ2-5, with D unclear. The CDR3 extends over 14 amino acids. CDR1 MNHNS and CDR2 SASEGT come from the germline V gene. Trimming removed 2 bases at V and 5 bases at J, with 12 bases between. The CDR3 DNA reads as TGTGCCAGCAGTGAACGGCAGAAAGGGGAGACCCAGTACTTC. Amino acids: CASSERQKGETQYF.

For this clonotype: This may arise from a read error, as a much more abundant clone is one base away. The J gene is TRBJ1-3, the V gene TRBV29-1; unclear D gene. This CDR3 spans 13 amino acids. Germline V gene sequence: CDR1 SQVTM, CDR2 ANQGSEA. V was pared by 7 bases and J by 2 bases, with 12 bases between. The CDR3 loop is CSARPEAGNTIYF. The CDR3 DNA follows: TGCAGCGCCCGACCGGAGGCTGGAAACACCATATATTTT.

The chain employs TRBV11-2 and TRBJ2-7, with TRBD2 matching 8 bases. The trim removed 7 bases at V and 3 bases at J, leaving 14 bases unmatched. Per the germline V gene, CDR1 is SGHAT and CDR2 is FQNNGV. The CDR3 length is 16 residues. The CDR3, as DNA: TGTGCCAGCACCATTTCGTCAAGGCGGGAGGTCTACGAGCAGTACTTC. It translates to CASTISSRREVYEQYF.

The J gene is TRBJ1-1, the V gene TRBV27; D uncertain. V was cut by 1 base and J by 3 bases, with 12 bases left in between. Germline CDR1 is MNHEY and CDR2 is SMNVEV (reference sequence). The CDR3 totals 15 residues. Here the CDR3 DNA reads TGTGCCAGCAGTTTATTAAATGGGGTAGACACTGAAGCTTTCTTT. As protein: CASSLLNGVDTEAFF.

The chain couples TRBV5-6 to TRBJ1-2; a weak D match, TRBD1 (5 bases). This CDR3 spans 16 amino acids. Germline V lookup: CDR1 SGHDT, CDR2 YYEEEE. The V and J ends lost 5 bases and 4 bases respectively, with 21 bases between them. CDR3 DNA: TGTGCCAGCAGGACTTGGGGCTCCCTGCGGTCCTATGGCTACACCTTC. Its translation: CASRTWGSLRSYGYTF.